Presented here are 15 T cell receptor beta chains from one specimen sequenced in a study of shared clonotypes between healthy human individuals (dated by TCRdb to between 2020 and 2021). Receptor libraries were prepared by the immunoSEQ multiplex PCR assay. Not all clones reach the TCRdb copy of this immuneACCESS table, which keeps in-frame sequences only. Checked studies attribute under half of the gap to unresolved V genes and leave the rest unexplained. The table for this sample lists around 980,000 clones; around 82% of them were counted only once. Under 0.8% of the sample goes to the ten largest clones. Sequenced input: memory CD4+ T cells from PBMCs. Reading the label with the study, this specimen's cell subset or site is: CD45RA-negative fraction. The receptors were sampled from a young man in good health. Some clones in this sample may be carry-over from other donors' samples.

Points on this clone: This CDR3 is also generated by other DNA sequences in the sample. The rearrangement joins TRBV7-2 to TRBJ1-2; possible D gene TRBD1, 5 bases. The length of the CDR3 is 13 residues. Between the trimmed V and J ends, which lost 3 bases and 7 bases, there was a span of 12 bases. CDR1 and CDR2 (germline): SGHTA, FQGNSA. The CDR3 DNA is TGTGCCAGCAGCTTGGGGGGTTCTTCTGGCTACACCTTC. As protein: CASSLGGSSGYTF.

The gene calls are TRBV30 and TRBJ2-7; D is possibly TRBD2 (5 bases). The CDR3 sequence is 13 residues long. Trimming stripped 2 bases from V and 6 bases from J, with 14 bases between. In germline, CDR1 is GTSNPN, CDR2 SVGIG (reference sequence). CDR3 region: CAWSPHGSGEQYF. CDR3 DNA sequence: TGTGCCTGGAGTCCACATGGCAGCGGCGAGCAGTACTTC. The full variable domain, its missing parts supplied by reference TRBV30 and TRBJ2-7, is SQTIHQWPATLVQPVGSPLSLECTVEGTSNPNLYWYRQAAGRGLQLLFYSVGIGQISSEVPQNLSASRPQDRQFILSSKKLLLSDSGFYLCAWSPHGSGEQYFGPGTRLTVT.

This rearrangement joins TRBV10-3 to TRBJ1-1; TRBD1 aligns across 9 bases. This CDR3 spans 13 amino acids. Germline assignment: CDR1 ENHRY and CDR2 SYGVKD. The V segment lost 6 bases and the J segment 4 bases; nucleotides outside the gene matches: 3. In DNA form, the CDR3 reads TGTGCCATCAGGTTGACAGGGGGCACTGAAGCTTTCTTT. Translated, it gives CAIRLTGGTEAFF.

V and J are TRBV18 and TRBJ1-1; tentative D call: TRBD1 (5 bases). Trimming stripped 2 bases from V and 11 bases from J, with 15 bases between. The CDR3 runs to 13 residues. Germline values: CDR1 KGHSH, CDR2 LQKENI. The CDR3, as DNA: TGTGCCAGCTCACCAGCTTCGGGGGAGGTGGCTTTCTTT. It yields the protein CASSPASGEVAFF.

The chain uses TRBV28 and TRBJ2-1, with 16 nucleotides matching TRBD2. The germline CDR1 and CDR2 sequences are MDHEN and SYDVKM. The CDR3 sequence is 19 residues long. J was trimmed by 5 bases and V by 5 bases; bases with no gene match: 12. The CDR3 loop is CASSPLGGLAGGIDNEQFF. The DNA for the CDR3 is TGTGCCAGCAGTCCCCTGGGGGGACTAGCGGGAGGGATCGACAATGAGCAGTTCTTC. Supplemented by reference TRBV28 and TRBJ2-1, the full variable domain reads DVKVTQSSRYLVKRTGEKVFLECVQDMDHENMFWYRQDPGLGLRLIYFSYDVKMKEKGDIPEGYSVSREKKERFSLILESASTNQTSMYLCASSPLGGLAGGIDNEQFFGPGTRLTVL.

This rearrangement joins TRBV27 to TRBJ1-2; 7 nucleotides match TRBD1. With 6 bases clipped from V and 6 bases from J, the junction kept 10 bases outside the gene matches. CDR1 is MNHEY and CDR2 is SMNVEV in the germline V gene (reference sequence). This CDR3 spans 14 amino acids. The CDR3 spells CASSLNTGVNGYTF. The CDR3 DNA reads TGTGCCAGCAGCCTAAATACAGGGGTAAATGGCTACACCTTC.

The CDR3 spells CASSLSAGGGNTIYF. The CDR3 nucleotides read TGCGCCAGCAGCTTGTCGGCAGGGGGAGGAAACACCATATATTTT. V usage is TRBV5-1 and J usage is TRBJ1-3; 7 bases map to TRBD1. The CDR3 contains 15 residues. The germline CDR1 and CDR2 sequences are SGHRS and YFSETQ. V lost 1 base and J lost 4; bases outside the gene matches: 5. The full variable domain, completed using reference TRBV5-1 and TRBJ1-3, is KAGVTQTPRYLIKTRGQQVTLSCSPISGHRSVSWYQQTPGQGLQFLFEYFSETQRNKGNFPGRFSGRQFSNSRSEMNVSTLELGDSALYLCASSLSAGGGNTIYFGEGSWLTVV.

The CDR3 region is CASSQEYRQDTQYF. CDR3 coding DNA: TGTGCCAGCAGCCAAGAATACCGACAAGATACGCAGTATTTT. The chain combines TRBV4-2 with TRBJ2-3; D unresolved. V was clipped by 0 bases and J by 5 bases, with 9 bases between them. CDR3 length: 14 residues. Germline loops: CDR1 LGHNA, CDR2 YNFKEQ.

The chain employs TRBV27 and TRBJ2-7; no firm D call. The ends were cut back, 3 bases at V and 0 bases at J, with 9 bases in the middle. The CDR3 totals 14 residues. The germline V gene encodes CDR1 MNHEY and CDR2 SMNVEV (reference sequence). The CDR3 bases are TGTGCCAGCAGTTTCACCAGATACTCCTACGAGCAGTACTTC. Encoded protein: CASSFTRYSYEQYF.

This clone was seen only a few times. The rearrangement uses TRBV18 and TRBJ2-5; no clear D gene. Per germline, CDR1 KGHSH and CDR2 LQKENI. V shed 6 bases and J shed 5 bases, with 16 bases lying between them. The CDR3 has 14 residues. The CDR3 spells CASSFRTGSETQYF. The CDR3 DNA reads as TGTGCCAGCTCGTTCAGGACGGGTTCTGAGACCCAGTACTTC.

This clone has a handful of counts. CDR3 protein: CASGENTEAFF. The DNA of the CDR3 is TGTGCCAGCGGGGAGAACACTGAAGCTTTCTTT. V is TRBV6-6 and J is TRBJ1-1; D gene unclear. The V gene lost 8 bases and the J gene lost 1 base, with 5 bases spanning the gap. The CDR3 has 11 amino acids. The germline V gene encodes CDR1 MNHNY and CDR2 SVGAGI (reference sequence).

In DNA form, the CDR3 reads TGTGCCAGTAGTACCCTCCTAGACCTGGCCGAGCAGTACTTC. Protein product: CASSTLLDLAEQYF. This chain links TRBV19 with TRBJ2-7; D unresolved. Per germline, CDR1 LNHDA and CDR2 SQIVND (reference sequence). The germline V and J ends were trimmed by 4 bases and 6 bases, with 16 bases remaining between them. This CDR3 is 14 amino acids long.

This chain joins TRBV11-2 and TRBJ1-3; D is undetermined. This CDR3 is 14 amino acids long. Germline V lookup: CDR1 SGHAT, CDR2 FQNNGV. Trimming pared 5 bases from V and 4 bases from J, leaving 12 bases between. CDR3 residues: CASSAQTVGNTIYF. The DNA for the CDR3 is TGTGCCAGCAGCGCCCAAACTGTAGGAAACACCATATATTTT.

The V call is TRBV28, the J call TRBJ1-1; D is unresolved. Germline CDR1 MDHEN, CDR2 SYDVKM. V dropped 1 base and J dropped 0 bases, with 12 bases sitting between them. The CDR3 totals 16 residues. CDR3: CASSLLEVTMNTEAFF. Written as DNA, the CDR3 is TGTGCCAGCAGTTTATTGGAGGTCACTATGAACACTGAAGCTTTCTTT.

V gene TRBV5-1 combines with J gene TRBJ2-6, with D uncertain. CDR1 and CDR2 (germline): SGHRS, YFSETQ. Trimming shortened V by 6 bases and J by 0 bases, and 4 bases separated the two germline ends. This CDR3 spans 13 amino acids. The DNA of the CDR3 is TGCGCCAGCACGTTCTCTGGGGCCAACGTCCTGACTTTC. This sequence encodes CASTFSGANVLTF.